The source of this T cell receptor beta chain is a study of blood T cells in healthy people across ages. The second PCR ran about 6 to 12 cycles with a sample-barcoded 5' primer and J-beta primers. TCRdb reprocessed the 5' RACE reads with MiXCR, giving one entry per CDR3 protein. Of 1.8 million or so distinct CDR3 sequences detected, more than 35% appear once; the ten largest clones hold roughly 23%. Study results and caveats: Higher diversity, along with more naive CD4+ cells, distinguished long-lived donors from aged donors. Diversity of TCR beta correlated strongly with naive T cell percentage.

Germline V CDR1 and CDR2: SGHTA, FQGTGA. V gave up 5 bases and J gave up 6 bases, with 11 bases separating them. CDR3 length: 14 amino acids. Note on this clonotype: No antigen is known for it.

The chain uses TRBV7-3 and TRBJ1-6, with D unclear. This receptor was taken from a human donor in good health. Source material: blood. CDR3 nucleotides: TGTGCCAGCAGCCTGTTATCTACTAATTCACCCCTCCACTTT. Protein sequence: CASSLLSTNSPLHF.